The 10 T cell receptor beta chains reported below all come from one sample, sequenced in a study of blood T cell repertoires in COVID-19. This table comes from immunoSEQ multiplex PCR, and its TCRdb copy is limited to in-frame clones, with some not included. The table has around 200,000 clones, roughly 87% seen once. The sample consisted of peripheral blood. The receptor set was obtained from a middle-aged man with active or convalescent COVID-19.

The chain links TRBV5-8 to TRBJ1-6; 9 nucleotides agree with TRBD1. The germline CDR1 and CDR2 sequences are SGHTS and YDEGEE. There are 14 residues in the CDR3. The V gene end was trimmed by 3 bases and the J gene end by 6 bases; junction bases not matched to a gene: 1. The CDR3 loop is CASSWDRVNSPLHF. The DNA for the CDR3 is TGTGCCAGCAGCTGGGACAGGGTTAATTCACCCCTCCACTTT.

The J gene is TRBJ1-6, the V gene TRBV18; D not certain. The CDR3 sequence is 14 residues long. Deletions cut 3 bases from V and 5 bases from J, with 8 bases between. In germline, CDR1 is KGHSH, CDR2 LQKENI. This CDR3 is CASSPANNNSPLHF. The CDR3, as DNA: TGTGCCAGCTCACCTGCCAACAATAATTCACCCCTCCACTTT.

A note on this clone: One end of the junction does not line up with germline, which may come from a read error. The V gene is TRBV7-6, the J gene TRBJ2-7; 7 bases agree with TRBD1. The CDR3 is 15 amino acids. Germline CDR1 and CDR2: SGHVS and FNYEAQ. The CDR3 bases are TGTGCCAGCAGTTTAGAGGACAGGCACTCCTACGAGCAGTACTTC. This encodes CASSLEDRHSYEQYF.

This chain links TRBV6-6 with TRBJ2-3; possibly TRBD2 for D (6 bases). Per germline, CDR1 MNHNY and CDR2 SVGAGI (reference sequence). There are 14 residues in the CDR3. V lost 1 base and J lost 4, with 9 bases in between. CDR3: CASSYLGGPDTQYF. The CDR3 nucleotides read TGTGCCAGCAGTTACTTGGGGGGACCAGATACGCAGTATTTT.

The chain combines TRBV12-3 or TRBV12-4 with TRBJ1-3; D is uncertain. The CDR3 spans 12 residues. Trimming stripped 6 bases from V and 5 bases from J, with 8 bases between. The CDR3 here is CASSAIRNTIYF. The CDR3 nucleotides read TGTGCCAGCAGCGCGATTAGAAACACCATATATTTT.

A remark on this clone: Different DNA sequences within this sample yield the same CDR3. The chain is built from TRBV11-3 and TRBJ1-1, with D possibly matching TRBD1 (5 bases). The V gene lost 1 base and the J gene lost 5 bases, with 8 bases spanning the gap. The CDR3 has 13 amino acids. Germline-derived CDR1 and CDR2 are SGHNT and YENEEA. Here the CDR3 DNA reads TGTGCCAGCAGCTTAGTGGGGGGAACTGAAGCTTTCTTT. This translates into CASSLVGGTEAFF.

This chain uses TRBV28 with TRBJ1-2, with TRBD1 matching over 7 bases. The length of the CDR3 is 14 residues. The ends lost 5 bases at V and 7 bases at J; junction bases unmatched: 10. Germline V gene sequence: CDR1 MDHEN, CDR2 SYDVKM. The CDR3 DNA follows: TGTGCCAGCAGTCCGGGACAGACGGTCGGTGGCTACACCTTC. This encodes CASSPGQTVGGYTF.

The chain links TRBV3-1 (or the pseudogene TRBV3-2) to TRBJ2-7; 10 bases align to TRBD1. Germline CDR1 reads LGHDT; CDR2 reads YNNKEL (reference sequence). The CDR3 spans 14 residues. The J segment lost 2 bases and the V segment lost 4 bases, leaving 2 bases of the junction unmatched. The CDR3 sequence is CASSPGTGAYEQYF. The CDR3, as DNA: TGTGCCAGCAGCCCTGGGACAGGGGCCTACGAGCAGTACTTC.

The V gene is TRBV6-1, the J gene TRBJ1-6; D unclear. The CDR3 covers 16 residues. The germline V gene has CDR1 MNHNS and CDR2 SASEGT. Trimming pared 0 bases from V and 7 bases from J, leaving 13 bases between. CDR3 in amino acids: CASSEAGGVNNSPLHF. DNA of the CDR3: TGTGCCAGCAGTGAAGCGGGCGGGGTGAACAATTCACCCCTCCACTTT.

V and J are TRBV30 and TRBJ1-2, with a possible D match to TRBD1 (6 bases). In germline, CDR1 is GTSNPN, CDR2 SVGIG (reference sequence). Trimming cost V 6 bases and J 3 bases, with 11 bases left between them. The CDR3 is 12 amino acids. CDR3 DNA: TGTGCCTGTAATGACAGGCACTATGGCTACACCTTC. Amino acid sequence: CACNDRHYGYTF.